The 5 T cell receptor beta chains below were found in one sample sequenced in a study of cytotoxic CD8 clonotypes in ibrutinib-treated CLL. Produced via immunoSEQ multiplex PCR; TCRdb's table is partial and in-frame only. The profile shows about 50,000 clones, about half of them singletons. The sequences come from PBMCs, collected after 12 months of ibrutinib treatment. The source is a human donor with chronic lymphocytic leukemia.

This clone came up a few times. The genes are TRBV9 and TRBJ1-1; 8 nucleotides agree with TRBD1. The CDR3 sequence is 15 residues long. The junction had 9 bases not matched to a gene; V was cut back by 3 bases and J by 5 bases. Germline CDR1 SGDLS, CDR2 YYNGEE. CDR3 coding DNA: TGTGCCAGCAGCGCAGCTCAAACAGGGGGGACTGAAGCTTTCTTT. This sequence encodes CASSAAQTGGTEAFF.

Here the CDR3 DNA reads TGTGCCAGCAGCTTTCCCCCCGGGACAGGGGATTTTAGGGCCAACGTCCTGACTTTC. This translates into CASSFPPGTGDFRANVLTF. The rearrangement joins TRBV5-6 to TRBJ2-6; 10 nucleotides match TRBD1. Trimming removed 2 bases from V and 5 bases from J; junction bases left unmatched: 13. This CDR3 contains 19 residues. Germline V gene data show CDR1 as SGHDT and CDR2 as YYEEEE.

This chain links TRBV7-2 with TRBJ1-1, with a weak D call TRBD1 (5 bases). From germline, CDR1 is SGHTA and CDR2 FQGNSA. The CDR3 is 12 amino acids. Trimming removed 3 bases at V and 8 bases at J, with 10 bases between. CDR3 protein: CASSFDSPEAFF. The CDR3, as DNA: TGTGCCAGCAGCTTCGACAGCCCAGAAGCTTTCTTT.

The J gene is TRBJ1-1, the V gene TRBV9, with 11 bases fitting TRBD1. Trimming took 4 bases from V and 4 from J; bases not matched to a gene: 3. Looked up from germline, CDR1 is SGDLS and CDR2 is YYNGEE. This CDR3 comprises 14 residues. This CDR3 is CASSMGQGGTEAFF. The CDR3 bases are TGTGCCAGCAGCATGGGACAGGGGGGCACTGAAGCTTTCTTT.

The chain couples TRBV29-1 to TRBJ2-7, with D perhaps TRBD2 (5 bases). This CDR3 has 15 residues. V was trimmed by 4 bases and J by 3 bases, leaving 19 bases between them. Germline V gives CDR1 SQVTM, CDR2 ANQGSEA. The CDR3 DNA reads TGCAGCGTTGGTATTCAGGACTCATTCGACTACGAGCAGTACTTC. Its translation is CSVGIQDSFDYEQYF.